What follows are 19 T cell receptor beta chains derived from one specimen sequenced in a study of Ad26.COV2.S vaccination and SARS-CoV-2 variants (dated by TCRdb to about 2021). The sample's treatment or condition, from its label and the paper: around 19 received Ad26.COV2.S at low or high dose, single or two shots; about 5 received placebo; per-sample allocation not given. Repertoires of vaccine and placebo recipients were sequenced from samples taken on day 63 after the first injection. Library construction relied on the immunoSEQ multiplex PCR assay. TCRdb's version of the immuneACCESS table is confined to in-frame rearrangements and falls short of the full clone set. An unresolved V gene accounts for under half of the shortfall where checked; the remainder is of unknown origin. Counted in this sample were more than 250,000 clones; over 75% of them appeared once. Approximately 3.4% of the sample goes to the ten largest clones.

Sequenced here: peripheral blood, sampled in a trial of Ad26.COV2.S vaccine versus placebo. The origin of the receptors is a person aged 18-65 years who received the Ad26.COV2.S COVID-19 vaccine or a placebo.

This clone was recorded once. The CDR3 DNA sequence: TGTGCCAGCAGTGAAGGGAGGACAGGGTTCTATGGCTACACCTTC. This encodes CASSEGRTGFYGYTF. The chain has TRBV6-1 and TRBJ1-2; 8 nucleotides align to TRBD1. CDR1 MNHNS and CDR2 SASEGT come from the germline V gene. This CDR3 has 15 amino acids. Losses at the gene ends were 1 base for V and 4 bases for J; bases not matched to a gene: 5.

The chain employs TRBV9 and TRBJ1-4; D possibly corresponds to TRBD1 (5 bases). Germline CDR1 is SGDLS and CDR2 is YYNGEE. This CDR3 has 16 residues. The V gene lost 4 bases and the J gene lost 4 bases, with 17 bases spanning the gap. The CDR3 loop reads CASSTTTGDLNEKLFF. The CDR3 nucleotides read TGTGCCAGCAGCACGACCACAGGAGATCTTAATGAAAAACTGTTTTTT.

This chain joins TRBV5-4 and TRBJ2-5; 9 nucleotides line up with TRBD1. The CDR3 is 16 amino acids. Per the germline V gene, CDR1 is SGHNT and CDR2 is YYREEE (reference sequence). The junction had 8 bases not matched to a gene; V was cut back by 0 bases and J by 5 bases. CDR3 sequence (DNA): TGTGCCAGCAGCTTGGGGGACAGGGATTTCGGGGAGACCCAGTACTTC. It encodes CASSLGDRDFGETQYF.

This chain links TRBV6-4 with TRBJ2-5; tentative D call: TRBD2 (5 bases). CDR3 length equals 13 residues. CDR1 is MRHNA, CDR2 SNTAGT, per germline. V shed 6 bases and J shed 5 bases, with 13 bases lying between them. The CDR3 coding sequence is TGTGCCAGCAGCTTATATGGCGGGGAGACCCAGTACTTC. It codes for CASSLYGGETQYF.

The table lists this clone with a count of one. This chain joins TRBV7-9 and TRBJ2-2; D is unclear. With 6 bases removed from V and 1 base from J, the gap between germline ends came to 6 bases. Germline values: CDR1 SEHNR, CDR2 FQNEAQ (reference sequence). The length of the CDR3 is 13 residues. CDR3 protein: CASRYENTGELFF. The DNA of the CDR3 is TGTGCCAGCAGGTACGAGAACACCGGGGAGCTGTTTTTT.

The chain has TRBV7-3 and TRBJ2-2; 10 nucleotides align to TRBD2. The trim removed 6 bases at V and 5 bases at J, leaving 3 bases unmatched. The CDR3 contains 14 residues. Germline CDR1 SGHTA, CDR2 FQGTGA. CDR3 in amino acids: CASRPLAGTGELFF. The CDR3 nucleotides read TGTGCCAGCAGGCCACTAGCGGGGACCGGGGAGCTGTTTTTT. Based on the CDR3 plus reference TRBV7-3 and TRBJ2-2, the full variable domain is GAGVSQTPSNKVTEKGKYVELRCDPISGHTALYWYRQSLGQGPEFLIYFQGTGAADDSGLPNDRFFAVRPEGSVSTLKIQRTERGDSAVYLCASRPLAGTGELFFGEGSRLTVL.

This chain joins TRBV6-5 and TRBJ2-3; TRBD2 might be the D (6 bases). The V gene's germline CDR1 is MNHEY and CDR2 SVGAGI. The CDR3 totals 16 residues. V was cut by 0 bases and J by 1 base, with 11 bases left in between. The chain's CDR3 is CASSYSGTGRTDTQYF. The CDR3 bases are TGTGCCAGCAGTTACTCGGGGACTGGCCGCACAGATACGCAGTATTTT.

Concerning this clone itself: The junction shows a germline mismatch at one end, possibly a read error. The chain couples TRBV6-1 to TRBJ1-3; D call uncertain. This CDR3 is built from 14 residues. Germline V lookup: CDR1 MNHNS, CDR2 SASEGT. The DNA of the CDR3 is TGTGCCAGCGGTGAGCGAGCCGGCGGAAACACCATATATTTT. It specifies CASGERAGGNTIYF.

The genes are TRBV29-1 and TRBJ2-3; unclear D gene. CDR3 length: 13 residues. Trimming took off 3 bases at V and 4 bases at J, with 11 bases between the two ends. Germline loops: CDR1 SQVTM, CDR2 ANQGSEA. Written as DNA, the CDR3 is TGCAGCGTTGATGGGTTGGCTGCAGATACGCAGTATTTT. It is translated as CSVDGLAADTQYF.

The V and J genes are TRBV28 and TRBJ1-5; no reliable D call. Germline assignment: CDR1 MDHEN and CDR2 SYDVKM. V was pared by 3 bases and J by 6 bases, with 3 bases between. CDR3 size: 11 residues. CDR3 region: CASSFRQPQHF. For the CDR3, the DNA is TGTGCCAGCAGTTTCCGTCAGCCCCAGCATTTT.

The CDR3 spells CASSFLHHNEQYF. The DNA of the CDR3 is TGTGCCAGCAGTTTCCTACACCACAACGAGCAGTACTTC. The chain couples TRBV6-5 to TRBJ2-7; D ambiguous. The CDR3 is 13 residues long. Trimming pared 4 bases from V and 5 bases from J, leaving 12 bases between. Germline assignment: CDR1 MNHEY and CDR2 SVGAGI.

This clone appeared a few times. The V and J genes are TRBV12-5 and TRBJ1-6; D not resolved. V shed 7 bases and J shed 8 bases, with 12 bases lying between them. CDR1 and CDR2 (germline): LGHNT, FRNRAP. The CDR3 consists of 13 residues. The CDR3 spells CASATGEYSPLHF. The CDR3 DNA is TGTGCTAGTGCCACTGGGGAATATTCACCCCTCCACTTT. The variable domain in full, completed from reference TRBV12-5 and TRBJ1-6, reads DARVTQTPRHKVTEMGQEVTMRCQPILGHNTVFWYRQTMMQGLELLAYFRNRAPLDDSGMPKDRFSAEMPDATLATLKIQPSEPRDSAVYFCASATGEYSPLHFGNGTRLTVT.

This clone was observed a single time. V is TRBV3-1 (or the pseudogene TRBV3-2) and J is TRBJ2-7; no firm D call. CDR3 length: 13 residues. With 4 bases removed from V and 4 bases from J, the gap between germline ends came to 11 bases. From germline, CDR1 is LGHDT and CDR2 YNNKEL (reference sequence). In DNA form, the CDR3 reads TGTGCCAGCAGCCGGCGCGGATCTTACGAGCAGTACTTC. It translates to CASSRRGSYEQYF.

The CDR3 DNA reads as TGCAGCGTTGGGGGGGGACAGGGAACAAACTATGGCTACACCTTC. This gives the protein CSVGGGQGTNYGYTF. The chain is built from TRBV29-1 and TRBJ1-2, with 9 bases fitting TRBD1. The CDR3 sequence is 15 residues long. V was pared by 4 bases and J by 2 bases, with 8 bases of the junction left unmatched. Germline CDR1 and CDR2: SQVTM and ANQGSEA.

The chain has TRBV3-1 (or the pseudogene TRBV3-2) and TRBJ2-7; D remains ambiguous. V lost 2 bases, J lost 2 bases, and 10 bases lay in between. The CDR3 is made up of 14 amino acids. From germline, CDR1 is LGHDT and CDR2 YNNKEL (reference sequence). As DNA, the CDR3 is TGTGCCAGCAGCCAACGCGGCCCTCCCTACGAGCAGTACTTC. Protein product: CASSQRGPPYEQYF.

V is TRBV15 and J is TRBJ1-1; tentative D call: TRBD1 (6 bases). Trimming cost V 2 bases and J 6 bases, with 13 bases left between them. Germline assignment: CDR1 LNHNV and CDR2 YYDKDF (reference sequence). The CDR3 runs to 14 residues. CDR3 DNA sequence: TGTGCCACCAGCAGACCAGCTGGGGGGCCTGAAGCTTTCTTT. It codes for CATSRPAGGPEAFF. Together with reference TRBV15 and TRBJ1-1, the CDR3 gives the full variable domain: DAMVIQNPRYQVTQFGKPVTLSCSQTLNHNVMYWYQQKSSQAPKLLFHYYDKDFNNEADTPDNFQSRRPNTSFCFLDIRSPGLGDTAMYLCATSRPAGGPEAFFGQGTRLTVV.

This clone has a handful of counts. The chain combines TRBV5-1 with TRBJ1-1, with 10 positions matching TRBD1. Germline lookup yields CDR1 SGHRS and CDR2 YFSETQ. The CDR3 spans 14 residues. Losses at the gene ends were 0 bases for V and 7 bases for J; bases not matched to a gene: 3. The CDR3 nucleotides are TGCGCCAGCAGCTTGGGACAGGGGGCGATTGAAGCTTTCTTT. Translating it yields CASSLGQGAIEAFF.

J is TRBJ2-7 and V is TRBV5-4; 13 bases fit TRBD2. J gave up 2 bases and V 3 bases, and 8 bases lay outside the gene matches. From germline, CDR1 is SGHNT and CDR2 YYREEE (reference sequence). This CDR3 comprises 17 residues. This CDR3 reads CASSWTSGSSSAYEQYF. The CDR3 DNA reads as TGTGCCAGCAGCTGGACTAGCGGGAGTAGCAGCGCCTACGAGCAGTACTTC.

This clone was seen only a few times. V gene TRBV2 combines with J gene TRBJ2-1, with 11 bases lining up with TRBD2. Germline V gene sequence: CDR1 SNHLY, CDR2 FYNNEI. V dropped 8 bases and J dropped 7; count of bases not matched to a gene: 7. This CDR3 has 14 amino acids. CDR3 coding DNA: TGTGCCAGCGTACTAGCGGGAGAATGGAATGAGCAGTTCTTC. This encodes CASVLAGEWNEQFF.